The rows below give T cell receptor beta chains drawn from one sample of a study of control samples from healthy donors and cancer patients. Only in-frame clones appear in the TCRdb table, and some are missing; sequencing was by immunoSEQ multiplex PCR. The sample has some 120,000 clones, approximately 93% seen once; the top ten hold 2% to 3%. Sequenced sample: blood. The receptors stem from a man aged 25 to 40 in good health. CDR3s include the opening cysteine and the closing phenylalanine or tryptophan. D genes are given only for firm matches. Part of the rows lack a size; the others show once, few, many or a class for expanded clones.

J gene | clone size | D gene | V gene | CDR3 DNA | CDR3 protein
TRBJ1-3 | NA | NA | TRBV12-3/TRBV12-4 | TGTGCCAGCAGTTTAGTAGGGAGGGACACCATATATTTT | CASSLVGRDTIYF
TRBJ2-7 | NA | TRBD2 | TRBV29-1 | TGCAGCGTTGCTAGCGGGGGAGGCTACGAGCAGTACTTC | CSVASGGGYEQYF
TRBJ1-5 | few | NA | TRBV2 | TGTGCCAGCATGGAAACCTTTAGCAATCAGCCCCAGCATTTT | CASMETFSNQPQHF
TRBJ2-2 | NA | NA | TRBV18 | TGTGCCAGCTCACCACTTTCCGGGGAGCTGTTTTTT | CASSPLSGELFF
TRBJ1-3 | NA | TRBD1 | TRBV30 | TGTGCCTGGAGTGTACTAGCCAGGGGGGCCCGCAATGCCATATATTTT | CAWSVLARGARNAIYF
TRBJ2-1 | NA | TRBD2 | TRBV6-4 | TGTGCCAGCAGTGACTCAGCGGGGTCCAATGAGCAGTTCTTC | CASSDSAGSNEQFF
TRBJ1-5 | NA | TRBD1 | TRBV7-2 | TGTGCCAGCAGCGGAACAGGGGGCATTCAGCCCCAGCATTTT | CASSGTGGIQPQHF
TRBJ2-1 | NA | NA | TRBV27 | TGTGCCAGCAGTTCGGCTGAAGAGCAGTTCTTC | CASSSAEEQFF
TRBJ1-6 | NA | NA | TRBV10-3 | TGTGCCACCGGGACCGGCTCACCCCTCCACTTT | CATGTGSPLHF
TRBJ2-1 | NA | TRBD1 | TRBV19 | TGTGCCAGTAGTATAGCGGGACAGGGGATAGGCTCCTACAATGAGCAGTTCTTC | CASSIAGQGIGSYNEQFF
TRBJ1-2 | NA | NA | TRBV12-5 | TGTGCTAGTGGTTTGGACGGTGCCTATGGCTACACCTTC | CASGLDGAYGYTF
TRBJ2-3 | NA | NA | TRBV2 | TGTGCCAGCAGTGAGTTACGGACCAGCACAGATACGCAGTATTTT | CASSELRTSTDTQYF
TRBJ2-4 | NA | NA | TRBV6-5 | TGTGCCAGCCTTGACCCCAGGAATCAGAACATTCAGTACTTC | CASLDPRNQNIQYF
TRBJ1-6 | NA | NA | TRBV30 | TGTGCCTGGAGGGCCCAGAGATCCTCCGGGACACCCCTCCACTTT | CAWRAQRSSGTPLHF
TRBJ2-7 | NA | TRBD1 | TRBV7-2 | TGTGCCAGCAGCTCCGGGACAGGGGAGCTATACGAGCAGTACTTC | CASSSGTGELYEQYF
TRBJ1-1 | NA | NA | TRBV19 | TGTGCCAGTAATTGGGGTACTGAAGCTTTCTTT | CASNWGTEAFF
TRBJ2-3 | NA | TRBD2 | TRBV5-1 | TGCGCCAGCAGCCTTGGACTAGCGGGGGGACCTGACACAGATACGCAGTATTTT | CASSLGLAGGPDTDTQYF
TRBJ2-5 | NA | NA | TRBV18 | TGTGCCAGCTCATACACTCTACAGGGCGTTGGAGAGACCCAGTACTTC | CASSYTLQGVGETQYF
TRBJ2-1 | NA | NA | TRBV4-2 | TGTGCCAGCAGCCACCACAACCTTCGGGGGGGGACAGGGACCGACAATGAGCAGTTCTTC | CASSHHNLRGGTGTDNEQFF
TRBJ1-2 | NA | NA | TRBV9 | TGTGCCAGCAGCTCCCGCTTAGGGAGTAACGGCTACACCTTC | CASSSRLGSNGYTF
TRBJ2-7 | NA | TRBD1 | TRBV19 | TGTGCCAGTAGTAGGACAGGCGCCTACGAGCAGTACTTC | CASSRTGAYEQYF
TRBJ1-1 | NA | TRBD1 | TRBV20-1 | TGCAGTGCTAGTCCCGGGACAGGAATGAACACTGAAGCTTTCTTT | CSASPGTGMNTEAFF
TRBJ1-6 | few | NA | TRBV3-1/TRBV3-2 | TGTGCCAGCAGCCAACAAGGGGCCTCTAATTCACCCCTCCACTTT | CASSQQGASNSPLHF
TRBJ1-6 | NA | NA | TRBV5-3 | TGTGCCAGAAGCTTGGATGGGGGCCCCCTCCACTTT | CARSLDGGPLHF
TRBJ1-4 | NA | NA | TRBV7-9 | TGTGCCAGCAGCTTAGAGGGTCTTGAAAAACTGTTTTTT | CASSLEGLEKLFF
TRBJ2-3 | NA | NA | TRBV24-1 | TGTGCCACCAGTGATTTGCAATGGCCGGGTCCAGATACGCAGTATTTT | CATSDLQWPGPDTQYF
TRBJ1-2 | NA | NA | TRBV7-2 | TGTGCCAGCAGCTCCCAGGGTTCCGGCGGCTACACCTTC | CASSSQGSGGYTF
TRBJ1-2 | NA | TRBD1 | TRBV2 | TGTGCCAGCAGGCCGGGACAGGCTCATGGCTACACCTTC | CASRPGQAHGYTF
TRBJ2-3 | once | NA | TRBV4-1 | TGCGCCTCGGGGGTGGGCCCTACTTCAGATACGCAGTATTTT | CASGVGPTSDTQYF
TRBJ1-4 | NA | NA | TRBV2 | TGTGCCAGCCAGGGTTTAAGGGGGATGAATGAAAAACTGTTTTTT | CASQGLRGMNEKLFF
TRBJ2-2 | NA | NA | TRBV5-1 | TGCGCCAGCAGCGTTGGAGGCCAGGGGGGATACACCGGGGAGCTGTTTTTT | CASSVGGQGGYTGELFF
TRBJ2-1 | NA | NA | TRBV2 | TGTGCCAGCACCGCAGGAGCCAATGAGCAGTTCTTC | CASTAGANEQFF
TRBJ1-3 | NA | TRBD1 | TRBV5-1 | TGCGCCAGCAGCTTGGGAGGGGGCGCGTCTGGAAACACCATATATTTT | CASSLGGGASGNTIYF
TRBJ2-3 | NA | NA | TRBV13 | TGTGCCAGCAGCACACAGGGCCCAGATACGCAGTATTTT | CASSTQGPDTQYF
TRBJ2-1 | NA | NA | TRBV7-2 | TGTGCCAGCAGCTTAGGGCCTAGTCACTACAATGAGCAGTTCTTC | CASSLGPSHYNEQFF
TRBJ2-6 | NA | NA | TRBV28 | TGTGCCAGCAGTGTCTCTGGGGCCAACGTCCTGACTTTC | CASSVSGANVLTF
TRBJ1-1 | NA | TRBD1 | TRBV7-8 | TGTGCCAGCAGCGTCTACAGGGGTGGGAACACTGAAGCTTTCTTT | CASSVYRGGNTEAFF
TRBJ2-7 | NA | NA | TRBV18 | TGTGCCAGCTCACCGGCCGGGAACGAGCAGTACTTC | CASSPAGNEQYF
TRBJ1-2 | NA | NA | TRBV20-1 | TGCAGTGCTAGGGCGTATTATGGCTACACCTTC | CSARAYYGYTF